The rows below give T cell receptor beta chains drawn from one sample of a study of blood T cell repertoires in COVID-19. Assay: immunoSEQ multiplex PCR; the TCRdb copy retains only in-frame clones and omits some. The sample shows about 59,000 clones, about 80% of them seen only once. The sequencing input was peripheral blood. The origin of the receptors is an elderly woman with acute or convalescent COVID-19. Both conserved end residues are part of each CDR3. The D gene is left open where the match is weak. Part of the rows lack a size; the others show once, few, many or a class for expanded clones.

TRBD2	TRBV5-1	-	TRBJ2-1	TGCGCCAGCAGCTTGAGCGGGGGAACCTACAATGAGCAGTTCTTC	CASSLSGGTYNEQFF
-	TRBV3-1/TRBV3-2	-	TRBJ2-1	TGTGCCAGCAGCCCCTCGTATTATGAGCAGTTCTTC	CASSPSYYEQFF
-	TRBV21-1	-	TRBJ1-5	TGTGCCAGCAGCAAAGAGAAAGGGAGCAGAGGAAGCAATCAGCCCCAGCATTTT	CASSKEKGSRGSNQPQHF
TRBD2	TRBV11-2	-	TRBJ2-5	TGTGCCAGCAGCTTAGTTGGCGGGACTAGCGGGAGAAGAGAGACCCAGTACTTC	CASSLVGGTSGRRETQYF
-	TRBV4-2	-	TRBJ1-5	TGTGCCAGCAGCCAAGATCTGGACGGGAAGTGGCCCCAGCATTTT	CASSQDLDGKWPQHF
TRBD1	TRBV5-1	few	TRBJ1-3	TGCGCCAGCAGCCTGGAGGGGACAGCTACCCCTGGAAACACCATATATTTT	CASSLEGTATPGNTIYF
-	TRBV4-1	-	TRBJ2-3	TGCGCCAGCCGCCCACAGGGAGTCGGGCGAGATACGCAGTATTTT	CASRPQGVGRDTQYF
TRBD2	TRBV7-9	-	TRBJ2-5	TGTGCCAGCAGCTCCGACCGGACTAGCGGGGGGCCTATCCAAGAGACCCAGTACTTC	CASSSDRTSGGPIQETQYF
TRBD2	TRBV19	-	TRBJ2-4	TGTGCCAGTAACATAGCGGGGGGCCGGGGTAGCAAAAACATTCAGTACTTC	CASNIAGGRGSKNIQYF
-	TRBV6-2/TRBV6-3	-	TRBJ2-7	TGTGCCAGCAGTTACTCGCGTCTAGACCTTTACGAGCAGTACTTC	CASSYSRLDLYEQYF
-	TRBV19	-	TRBJ1-5	TGTGCCAGTAGTATAGTTTGGGGGGAGGTAGGCAATCAGCCCCAGCATTTT	CASSIVWGEVGNQPQHF
TRBD1	TRBV5-1	few	TRBJ2-5	TGCGCCAGCAGCTTGGCCGGGACAGGGGGCCAAGAGACCCAGTACTTC	CASSLAGTGGQETQYF
-	TRBV29-1	-	TRBJ2-5	TGCAGCGTTGAAGGGGCTAGCTGGGAGACCCAGTACTTC	CSVEGASWETQYF
TRBD2	TRBV7-3	once	TRBJ2-1	TGTGCCAGCAGCTTAGCGGGAGGGGGGAATGAGCAGTTCTTC	CASSLAGGGNEQFF
TRBD1	TRBV6-5	-	TRBJ2-7	TGTGCCAGCAGGAAGACAGGGGGGGGCGAGCAGTACTTC	CASRKTGGGEQYF
-	TRBV28	-	TRBJ1-1	TGTGCCAGCAGTTTACCCCGGACAACCATGAACACTGAAGCTTTCTTT	CASSLPRTTMNTEAFF
-	TRBV11-2	-	TRBJ1-1	TGTGCCAGCAGCTCGACAGGAAATATGAACACTGAAGCTTTCTTT	CASSSTGNMNTEAFF
TRBD1	TRBV27	-	TRBJ2-5	TGTGCCAGCAGTGAGCGGACAGGGGGCGTCGAGACCCAGTACTTC	CASSERTGGVETQYF
-	TRBV29-1	few	TRBJ1-2	TGCAGCGTTGACACCATCGGAGTTAACTATGGCTACACCTTC	CSVDTIGVNYGYTF
-	TRBV6-2/TRBV6-3	-	TRBJ1-4	TGTGCCAGCAGCCGGGACATTCCTAATGAAAAACTGTTTTTT	CASSRDIPNEKLFF
TRBD1	TRBV10-2	-	TRBJ1-1	TGCGCCAGCAGCGCAACAGGGGGCGGGCGGGTGGAAGCTTTCTTT	CASSATGGGRVEAFF
TRBD2	TRBV2	-	TRBJ2-5	TGTGCCAGCAGTGAAATTCCGGCGGTACTAGCGGGTGAGAAAGAGACCCAGTACTTC	CASSEIPAVLAGEKETQYF
-	TRBV28	-	TRBJ1-2	TGTGCCAGCAGTTTGCCCTCCCTAGGGGGGGCGCAAGGCTACACCTTC	CASSLPSLGGAQGYTF
-	TRBV6-5	-	TRBJ1-4	TGTGCCAGCAGTTACTCGTTTGGGGGGGTCCCTGAAAAACTGTTTTTT	CASSYSFGGVPEKLFF
TRBD1	TRBV6-2/TRBV6-3	-	TRBJ1-2	TGTGCCAGCAGTTTACCGGGGACAGGAGGCTACACCTTC	CASSLPGTGGYTF
-	TRBV19	-	TRBJ1-2	TGTGCCAGTGGAGACTTTAAGGATGGCTACACCTTC	CASGDFKDGYTF
-	TRBV3-1/TRBV3-2	-	TRBJ1-1	TGTGCCAGCAGCGCCCCTCAGGGTTTTTTGGGCACTGAAGCTTTCTTT	CASSAPQGFLGTEAFF
-	TRBV6-2/TRBV6-3	-	TRBJ1-2	TGTGCCAGCAGTTACGTAGCTAACTATGGCTACACCTTC	CASSYVANYGYTF
-	TRBV19	-	TRBJ1-5	TGTGCCAGTAGTGACAGGAGGAGCAATCAGCCCCAGCATTTT	CASSDRRSNQPQHF
TRBD1	TRBV2	-	TRBJ1-1	TGTGCCAGCAGTGAAATGGTGGCAGGGGGCTTTCAGTTCTTT	CASSEMVAGGFQFF
-	TRBV10-3	-	TRBJ2-7	TGTGCCATCAGTGAGACAGCTGACGGCGAGCAGTACTTC	CAISETADGEQYF
TRBD1	TRBV19	-	TRBJ2-7	TGTGCCAGTAGTATAGTGGCAGGGGGCAGCTACGAGCAGTACTTC	CASSIVAGGSYEQYF
-	TRBV7-2	-	TRBJ2-5	TGTGCCAGCAGCAAAGGAGCTCAAGAGACCCAGTACTTC	CASSKGAQETQYF
-	TRBV6-5	few	TRBJ1-5	TGTGCCAGCAGCACAGCCCCAAATCAGCCCCAGCATTTT	CASSTAPNQPQHF
TRBD1	TRBV19	few	TRBJ1-5	TGTGCCAGTAGTAGCGGACAGGGCGGCAATCAGCCCCAGCATTTT	CASSSGQGGNQPQHF
-	TRBV11-3	-	TRBJ2-1	TGTGCCAGCAGCTTAATGGGGGCGCTCTACAATGAGCAGTTCTTC	CASSLMGALYNEQFF
TRBD2	TRBV7-3	-	TRBJ2-2	TGTGCCAGCAGCTCAACCGTTAGCGGGAGGGCCACCGGGGAGCTGTTTTTT	CASSSTVSGRATGELFF
-	TRBV30	-	TRBJ1-4	TGTGCCTGGAGTGGAGGGTCCCTTGAAAAACTGTTTTTT	CAWSGGSLEKLFF
-	TRBV2	few	TRBJ2-2	TGTGCCAGCAAGGAGGTGAATTCGAACACCGGGGAGCTGTTTTTT	CASKEVNSNTGELFF
-	TRBV29-1	-	TRBJ1-2	TGCAGCGCCGGAGAGGAGGGTTACACCTTC	CSAGEEGYTF
-	TRBV28	-	TRBJ1-2	TGTGCCGGGGACGGCCGGGGGGGCTACACCTTC	CAGDGRGGYTF
-	TRBV5-4	-	TRBJ2-2	TGTGCCAGCAGCTTGTTCTTCGGCGGGCAATACACCGGGGAGCTGTTTTTT	CASSLFFGGQYTGELFF
TRBD1	TRBV7-9	-	TRBJ2-7	TGTGCCAGCAGCTTAGAGGACAGGGGTAACGACGAGCAGTACTTC	CASSLEDRGNDEQYF